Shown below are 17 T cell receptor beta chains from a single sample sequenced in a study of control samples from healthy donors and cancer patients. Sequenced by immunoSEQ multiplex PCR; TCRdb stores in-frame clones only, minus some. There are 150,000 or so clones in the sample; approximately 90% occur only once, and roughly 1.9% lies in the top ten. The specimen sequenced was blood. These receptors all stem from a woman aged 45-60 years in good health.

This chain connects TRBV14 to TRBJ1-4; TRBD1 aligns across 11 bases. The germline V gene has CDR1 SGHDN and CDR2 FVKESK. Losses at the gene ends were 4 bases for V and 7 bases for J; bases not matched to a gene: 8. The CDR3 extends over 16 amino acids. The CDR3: CASSREWTGGVEKLFF. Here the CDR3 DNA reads TGTGCCAGCAGCCGCGAGTGGACAGGGGGCGTTGAAAAACTGTTTTTT. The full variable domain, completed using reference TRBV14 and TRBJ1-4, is EAGVTQFPSHSVIEKGQTVTLRCDPISGHDNLYWYRRVMGKEIKFLLHFVKESKQDESGMPNNRFLAERTGGTYSTLKVQPAELEDSGVYFCASSREWTGGVEKLFFGSGTQLSVL.

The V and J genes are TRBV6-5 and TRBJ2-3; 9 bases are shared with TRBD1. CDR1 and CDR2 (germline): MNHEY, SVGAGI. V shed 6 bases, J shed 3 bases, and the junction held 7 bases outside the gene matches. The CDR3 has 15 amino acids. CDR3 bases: TGTGCCAGCAGGTGGGACAGGGAAAATACAGATACGCAGTATTTT. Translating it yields CASRWDRENTDTQYF.

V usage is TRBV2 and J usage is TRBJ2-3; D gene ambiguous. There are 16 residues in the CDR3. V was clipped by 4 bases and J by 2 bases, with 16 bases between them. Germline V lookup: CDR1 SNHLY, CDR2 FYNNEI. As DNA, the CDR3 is TGTGCCAGCAGTGGCTCTCTAGTCGGTGCCACAGATACGCAGTATTTT. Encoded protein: CASSGSLVGATDTQYF. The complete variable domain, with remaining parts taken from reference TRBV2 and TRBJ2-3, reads EPEVTQTPSHQVTQMGQEVILRCVPISNHLYFYWYRQILGQKVEFLVSFYNNEISEKSEIFDDQFSVERPDGSNFTLKIRSTKLEDSAMYFCASSGSLVGATDTQYFGPGTRLTVL.

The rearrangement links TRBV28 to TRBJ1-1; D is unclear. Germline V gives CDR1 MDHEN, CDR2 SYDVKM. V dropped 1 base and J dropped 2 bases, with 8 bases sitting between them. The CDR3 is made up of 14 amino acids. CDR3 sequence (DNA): TGTGCCAGCAGTTTATTCAAGGGAAACACTGAAGCTTTCTTT. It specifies CASSLFKGNTEAFF.

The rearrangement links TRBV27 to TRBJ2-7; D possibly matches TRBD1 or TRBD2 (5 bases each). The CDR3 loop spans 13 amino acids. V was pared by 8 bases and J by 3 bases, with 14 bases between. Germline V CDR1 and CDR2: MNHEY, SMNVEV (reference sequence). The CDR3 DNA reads TGTGCCAGCGCCCGGGACGGAATCTACGAGCAGTACTTC. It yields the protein CASARDGIYEQYF.

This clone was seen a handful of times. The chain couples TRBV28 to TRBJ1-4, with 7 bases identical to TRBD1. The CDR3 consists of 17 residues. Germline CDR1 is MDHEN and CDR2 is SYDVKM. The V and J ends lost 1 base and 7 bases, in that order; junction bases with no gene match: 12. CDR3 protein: CASSLFRRGQVIEKLFF. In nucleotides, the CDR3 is TGTGCCAGCAGTTTATTTCGTAGGGGGCAGGTAATTGAAAAACTGTTTTTT.

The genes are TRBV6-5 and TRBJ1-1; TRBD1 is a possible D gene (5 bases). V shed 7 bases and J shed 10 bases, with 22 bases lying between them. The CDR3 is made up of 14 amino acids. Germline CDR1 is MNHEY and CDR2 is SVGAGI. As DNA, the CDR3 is TGTGCCAGCAACAGTGGTTCCTCGACAGTTCCAGCTTTCTTT. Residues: CASNSGSSTVPAFF.

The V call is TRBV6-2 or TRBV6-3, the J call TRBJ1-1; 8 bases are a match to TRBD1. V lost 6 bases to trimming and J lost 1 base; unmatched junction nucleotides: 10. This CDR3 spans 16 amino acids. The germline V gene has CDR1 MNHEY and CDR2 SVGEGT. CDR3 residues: CASSKTQGAANTEAFF. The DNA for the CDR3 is TGTGCCAGCAGCAAAACCCAGGGGGCCGCGAACACTGAAGCTTTCTTT.

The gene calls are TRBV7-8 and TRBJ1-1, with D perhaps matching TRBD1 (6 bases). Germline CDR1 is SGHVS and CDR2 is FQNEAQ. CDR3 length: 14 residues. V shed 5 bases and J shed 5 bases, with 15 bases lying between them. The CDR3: CASSDPFRGTEAFF. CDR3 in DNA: TGTGCCAGCAGCGACCCTTTTAGGGGGACTGAAGCTTTCTTT. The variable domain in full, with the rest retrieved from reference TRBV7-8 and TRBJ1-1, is GAGVSQSPRYKVAKRGQDVALRCDPISGHVSLFWYQQALGQGPEFLTYFQNEAQLDKSGLPSDRFFAERPEGSVSTLKIQRTQQEDSAVYLCASSDPFRGTEAFFGQGTRLTVV.

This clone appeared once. This CDR3 reads CASSWEQATNEKLFF. In DNA, the CDR3 is TGTGCCAGCAGTTGGGAACAAGCAACTAATGAAAAACTGTTTTTT. The chain is built from TRBV5-6 and TRBJ1-4; D is uncertain. The V gene lost 5 bases and the J gene lost 0 bases, with 11 bases spanning the gap. Germline V gives CDR1 SGHDT, CDR2 YYEEEE. The CDR3 runs 15 residues.

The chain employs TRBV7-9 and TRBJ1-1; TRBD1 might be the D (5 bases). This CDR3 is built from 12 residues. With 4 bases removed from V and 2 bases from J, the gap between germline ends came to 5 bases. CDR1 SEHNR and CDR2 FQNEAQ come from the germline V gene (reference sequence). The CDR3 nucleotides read TGTGCCAGCAGCTGGGACAACACTGAAGCTTTCTTT. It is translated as CASSWDNTEAFF. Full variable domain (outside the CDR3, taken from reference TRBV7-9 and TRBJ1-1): DTGVSQNPRHKITKRGQNVTFRCDPISEHNRLYWYRQTLGQGPEFLTYFQNEAQLEKSRLLSDRFSAERPKGSFSTLEIQRTEQGDSAMYLCASSWDNTEAFFGQGTRLTVV.

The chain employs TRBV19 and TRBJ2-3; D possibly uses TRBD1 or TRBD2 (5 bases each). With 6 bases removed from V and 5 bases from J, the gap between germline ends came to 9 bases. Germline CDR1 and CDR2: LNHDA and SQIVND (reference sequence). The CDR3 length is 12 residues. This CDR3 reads CASSLGRDTQYF. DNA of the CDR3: TGTGCCAGTAGCCTGGGACGAGATACGCAGTATTTT.

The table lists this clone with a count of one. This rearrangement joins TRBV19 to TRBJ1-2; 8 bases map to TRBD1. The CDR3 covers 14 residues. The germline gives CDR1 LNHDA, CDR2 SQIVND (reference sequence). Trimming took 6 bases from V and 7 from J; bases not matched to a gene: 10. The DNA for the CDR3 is TGTGCCAGTAGCGCGACAGGGGCCTTTATTGGCTACACCTTC. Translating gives CASSATGAFIGYTF.

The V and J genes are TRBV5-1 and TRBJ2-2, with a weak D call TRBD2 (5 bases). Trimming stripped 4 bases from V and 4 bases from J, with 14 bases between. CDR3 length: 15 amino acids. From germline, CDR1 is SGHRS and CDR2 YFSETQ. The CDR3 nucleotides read TGCGCCAGCAGCGACGCGGGTTCGCGCACCGGGGAGCTGTTTTTT. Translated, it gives CASSDAGSRTGELFF.

CDR3 coding DNA: TGTGCCAGCAGCTTGGTTGGCGGGAGCCCCTACGAGCAGTACTTC. It yields the protein CASSLVGGSPYEQYF. The chain joins TRBV5-6 to TRBJ2-7; 7 bases align to TRBD2. CDR1 and CDR2 (germline): SGHDT, YYEEEE. With V trimmed by 0 bases and J by 2 bases, 5 bases remained unmatched. This CDR3 region has 15 residues.

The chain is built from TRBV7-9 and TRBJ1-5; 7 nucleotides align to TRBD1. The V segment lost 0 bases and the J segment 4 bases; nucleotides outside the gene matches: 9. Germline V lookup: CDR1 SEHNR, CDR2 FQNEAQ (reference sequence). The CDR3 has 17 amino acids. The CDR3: CASSLAAGGSQNQPQHF. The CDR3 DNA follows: TGTGCCAGCAGCTTAGCTGCAGGGGGATCTCAGAATCAGCCCCAGCATTTT.

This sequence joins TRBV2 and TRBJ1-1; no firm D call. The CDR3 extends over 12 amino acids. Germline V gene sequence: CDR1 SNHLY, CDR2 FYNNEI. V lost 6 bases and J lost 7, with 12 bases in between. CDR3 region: CASSPVGLEAFF. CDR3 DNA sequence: TGTGCCAGCAGCCCAGTTGGCCTTGAAGCTTTCTTT.